This TCR beta chain was identified during a study of beta chain features in type 1 diabetes. cDNA synthesis used the whole RNA isolate, giving expressed TCRB sequences. Assay: immunoSEQ multiplex PCR; the TCRdb copy retains only in-frame clones and omits some. This table has nearly 250,000 clones, 68% appearing once. V lost 2 bases and J 1 base, leaving 3 bases between the germline ends. Germline-derived CDR1 and CDR2 are DFQATT and SNEGSKA (reference sequence). This CDR3 is built from 11 residues. Only one count was recorded for this clone. The sample has other DNA sequences that encode this CDR3 too.

The chain carries TRBV20-1 and TRBJ2-7; D gene uncertain. The clonotype comes from a man under 40 in good health. The sample comprised naive CD4+ T cells from blood. The chain's CDR3 is CSARLSYEQYF. The CDR3 DNA reads TGCAGTGCTAGACTGTCCTACGAGCAGTACTTC.